Shown below are 8 T cell receptor beta chains from a single sample sequenced in a study of blood T cell repertoires in COVID-19. TCRdb's table, derived via immunoSEQ multiplex PCR, lists solely in-frame clones and lacks some. Among roughly 50,000 clones, around 90% were seen once, and the ten largest hold around 20%. Source material: peripheral blood. The receptor source for this set is a human donor in a cohort sampled during active COVID-19.

Only a few counts were recorded for this clone. The rearrangement links TRBV10-3 to TRBJ1-5, with TRBD1 matching 8 bases. Germline CDR1 reads ENHRY; CDR2 reads SYGVKD. After removal of 5 bases from V and 6 bases from J, the junction contained 6 bases not matched to a gene. This CDR3 has 14 residues. CDR3 in amino acids: CAISPGQGGQPQHF. The DNA for the CDR3 is TGTGCCATCAGTCCTGGACAGGGAGGTCAGCCCCAGCATTTT.

This chain connects TRBV7-2 to TRBJ2-3, with a possible D match to TRBD1 (6 bases). The V and J ends lost 1 base and 6 bases respectively, with 17 bases between them. This CDR3 has 16 residues. Germline V gene lookup returns CDR1 SGHTA and CDR2 FQGNSA. CDR3 sequence (DNA): TGTGCCAGCAGCTTAGGGACAGCCCTCCCGAGGGATACGCAGTATTTT. Its translation is CASSLGTALPRDTQYF.

This chain connects TRBV7-2 to TRBJ2-5; TRBD2 matches 10 bases. This CDR3 spans 16 amino acids. The V gene's germline CDR1 is SGHTA and CDR2 FQGNSA. The ends lost 4 bases at V and 1 base at J; junction bases unmatched: 6. The CDR3 reads CASSSQGLAAQETQYF. CDR3 sequence (DNA): TGTGCCAGCAGCTCGCAAGGACTAGCGGCCCAAGAGACCCAGTACTTC.

The CDR3 nucleotides are TGTGCCAGCAGCCAAAGAGTAGCGGAGCACACAGATACGCAGTATTTT. The encoded protein is CASSQRVAEHTDTQYF. The chain employs TRBV3-1 (or the pseudogene TRBV3-2) and TRBJ2-3; D may be TRBD2 (6 bases). V lost 2 bases and J 2 bases, leaving 14 bases between the germline ends. This CDR3 has 16 residues. The V gene's germline CDR1 is LGHDT and CDR2 YNNKEL (reference sequence).

V is TRBV6-5 and J is TRBJ2-1; no definite D call. This CDR3 is 12 amino acids long. V lost 6 bases, J lost 8 bases, and 11 bases lay in between. Germline CDR1 and CDR2: MNHEY and SVGAGI. The CDR3 nucleotides read TGTGCCAGCAGAACTTCGTTCTATGAGCAGTTCTTC. It yields the protein CASRTSFYEQFF.

This chain uses TRBV4-3 with TRBJ1-2; no reliable D call. V shed 6 bases and J shed 5 bases, with 16 bases lying between them. CDR1 and CDR2 from the germline V gene are LGHNA and YSLEER. This CDR3 has 14 amino acids. The CDR3 sequence: CASSVGGSGYGYTF. The CDR3 nucleotides are TGCGCCAGCAGTGTTGGCGGCTCGGGTTATGGCTACACCTTC.

This chain connects TRBV18 to TRBJ1-2; D ambiguous. Trimming left V 0 bases short and J 5 bases short, with 16 bases between. Germline loops: CDR1 KGHSH, CDR2 LQKENI. This CDR3 is built from 16 residues. As DNA, the CDR3 is TGTGCCAGCTCACCACCGGGCACCGCAGCCTATTATGGCTACACCTTC. This gives the protein CASSPPGTAAYYGYTF.

The rearrangement joins TRBV9 to TRBJ2-1; 7 bases match TRBD1. The CDR3 consists of 16 residues. Germline CDR1 SGDLS, CDR2 YYNGEE. Trimming cost V 4 bases and J 6 bases; bases outside gene matches: 13. CDR3 sequence (DNA): TGTGCCAGCAGCCTATATGAGGGGACAGCGAGCAATGAGCAGTTCTTC. This codes for CASSLYEGTASNEQFF. Full variable domain (missing parts from reference TRBV9 and TRBJ2-1): DSGVTQTPKHLITATGQRVTLRCSPRSGDLSVYWYQQSLDQGLQFLIQYYNGEERAKGNILERFSAQQFPDLHSELNLSSLELGDSALYFCASSLYEGTASNEQFFGPGTRLTVL.